This T cell receptor (beta chain) is from a study of vaccination and CD4 T cells after COVID-19. About the study: Convalescent study patients returned SARS-CoV-2 positive nasal swab PCR results, with several mild cases and one severe. Study observations and caveats: Among convalescent patients, a median around 86% of reactive clones emerged only after vaccination. Convalescent patients were relatively few, and early post-infection timepoints were missing.

TCRdb analysed the PCR reads with MiXCR anew, one entry per CDR3 protein. The sample gives about 21,000 distinct CDR3 sequences, approximately 57% of which show up once; about 0.89% is in the top ten. A remark on this clonotype: Its antigen is unknown.

This CDR3 is built from 15 residues. CDR1 is LNHDA and CDR2 is SQIVND in the germline V gene (reference sequence). V shed 7 bases, J shed 9 bases, and the junction held 13 bases outside the gene matches. There were positive PCR dates ranging from March to December 2020, all predating US Alpha, Beta and Delta variants. This sequence joins TRBV19 and TRBJ2-1; 9 nucleotides line up with TRBD2. The starting material was CD4+ T cells from blood, obtained before SARS-CoV-2 vaccination. The clonotype comes from a human donor who had recovered from COVID-19. In nucleotides, the CDR3 is TGTGCCAGTAAAGAGGCGGGAGGGCGGATGAGTGAGCAGTTCTTC. This sequence encodes CASKEAGGRMSEQFF.